This TCR beta chain stems from a study of STAT5B mutations in CD4+ large granular lymphocyte leukemia (dated by TCRdb to 2022 to 2024). With respect to the entire study: Among the healthy controls, the CDR3 'QG' motif was associated with a particular HLA allele. TCRbeta repertoires of CD4+ T-cell large granular lymphocyte leukemia patients were compared with those of healthy blood donors. Flow cytometry on FACSCanto II or FACSVerse showed that the purified fractions were more than 95% pure among lymphocytes.

Buffy coats from over 35 blood donors, supplied by the Finnish Red Cross blood service, were used as healthy controls. All TCR-sequenced material derived from peripheral blood: patient blood samples and healthy donor buffy coats. Peripheral blood mononuclear cells were isolated by Ficoll-Hypaque gradient centrifugation. CD4+ cells were purified magnetically from the buffy coats of healthy controls. Genomic DNA was extracted using the Gentra Puregene Cell and Tissue kit, and a Qubit 2.0 fluorometer was used to quantify it. The investigation overall reported the following: Compared with healthy CD4+ repertoires, CD4-sorted patient repertoires appeared more clonal, and this difference remained even after the putative leukemic clones were removed. Main leukemic clonotypes were private to each patient, although over 20% appeared at low frequency in other patients' non-leukemic repertoires. The data were not HLA-matched, and the relatively small sample size could explain the higher clonality seen in CD4+ compared with CD8+ T-LGLL. TRBV06-family usage was enriched among the top patient clones (8/27) compared with healthy controls (2/35).

The immunoSEQ assay at survey resolution was used to sequence TCRbeta rearrangements from genomic DNA. In the paper's pipeline: In the TCR sequencing data, the smallest productive clonotype frequency that could be detected was 2.59 x 10-5. Analyses included only productive TCRbeta rearrangements, meaning complete and in-frame sequences. The clonality of each sample was calculated as Simpson clonality in the immunoSEQ Analyzer version 3.0. Based on frequency, clones were grouped as very rare, small, medium, large (1-20%) or hyperexpanded (>20%). Generation probabilities were estimated with OLGA 1.2.3, V-gene circos plots were made with VDJtools, specificities were looked up in VDJdb, and CDR3 motifs were identified with GLIPH. What TCRdb holds here is the immuneACCESS table cut down to in-frame rearrangements. Part of the clones is not present; checked against another copy, under half of the missing clones reflect an unresolved V gene, and the others are unexplained. From that table come the V and J calls and clone size; the DNA was used to work out D and trimming. In this sample the table shows 35,000 or so clones, about 85% of which occur a single time. The biggest ten clones account for less than 4% of the sample.

In this sample, this clone turned up once. The specificity of this receptor is unknown. Base quality data are lacking; no much larger clone is found one base away. Measured from the cysteine to the phenylalanine, the CDR3 is 14 residues long. Only CDR3 DNA is held: 42 bases, read in frame from base 1. Trimming at the junction amounts to 2 bases on V and 6 bases on J, and the germline ends lie 15 bases apart. Looking up the germline V gene yields CDR1 SGHRS and CDR2 YFSETQ. Sequences were obtained from CD4+ T cells from blood buffy coats. This sequence originates from a human donor in good health. The chain employs TRBV5-1 and TRBJ2-7; the D segment might be TRBD1 or TRBD2, since each matches 5 bases. The CDR3 region reads CASSFPEGISEQYF. The nucleotides are TGCGCCAGCAGCTTTCCTGAGGGGATCTCCGAGCAGTACTTC.